Listed below are T cell receptor beta chains from one sample, sequenced in a study of blood T cell repertoires in COVID-19. TCRdb's table, derived via immunoSEQ multiplex PCR, lists solely in-frame clones and lacks some. This table holds 130,000 to 150,000 clones, approximately 87% found once. The specimen sequenced was peripheral blood. The source of these receptors is a woman aged 45-65 years with active or convalescent COVID-19. CDR3s include the opening cysteine and the closing phenylalanine or tryptophan. A D gene is named only where the DNA matches it firmly. Not all rows give a size; the values are once, few, many and, for expanded clones, a class.

D	V	J	size	DNA	CDR3
TRBD2	TRBV7-9	TRBJ2-1	-	TGTGCCAGCAGCTTCCTGGGACTAGCCTACAATGAGCAGTTCTTC	CASSFLGLAYNEQFF
TRBD1	TRBV7-8	TRBJ2-6	-	TGTGCCAGCAGCTTAGGGACAGGGGGCTCTGGGGCCAACGTCCTGACTTTC	CASSLGTGGSGANVLTF
-	TRBV27	TRBJ1-6	-	TGTGCCAGCAGGGGGCAGGGCGCCTATAATTCACCCCTCCACTTT	CASRGQGAYNSPLHF
-	TRBV7-9	TRBJ1-1	-	TGTGCCAGCAGCTTACGGGCAGGGCTCACTGAAGCTTTCTTT	CASSLRAGLTEAFF
-	TRBV18	TRBJ1-6	-	TGTGCCAGCTCAGTCCAACAACAGGTCTATAATTCACCCCTCCACTTT	CASSVQQQVYNSPLHF
TRBD1	TRBV6-2/TRBV6-3	TRBJ1-1	-	TGTGCCAGCAGTTATTGGGGACAGGGGAACACTGAAGCTTTCTTT	CASSYWGQGNTEAFF
TRBD2	TRBV25-1	TRBJ2-7	few	TGTGCCAGCGCTTACGGGGGGGCAGTCCACCGGTACGAGCAGTACTTC	CASAYGGAVHRYEQYF
-	TRBV30	TRBJ2-5	-	TGTGCCTGGAATCCGCCAGGGAGGGAGACCCAGTACTTC	CAWNPPGRETQYF
-	TRBV7-3	TRBJ2-1	-	TGTGCCAGCAGCCACGGACAGGGAGGGGATGAGCAGTTCTTC	CASSHGQGGDEQFF
-	TRBV30	TRBJ1-1	-	TGTGCCTGGGCCGCGGTGGTCAACACTGAAGCTTTCTTT	CAWAAVVNTEAFF
-	TRBV19	TRBJ1-5	-	TGTGCCAGTAGTATAGCCGACAGACTTTATCAGCCCCAGCATTTT	CASSIADRLYQPQHF
-	TRBV18	TRBJ2-7	few	TGTGCCAGCTCACGGGGACAAGCCTACGAGCAGTACTTC	CASSRGQAYEQYF
TRBD2	TRBV7-9	TRBJ2-1	-	TGTGCCAGCCTGACCGGGACTAGCGTTTACAATGAGCAGTTCTTC	CASLTGTSVYNEQFF
-	TRBV29-1	TRBJ2-6	once	TGCAGCGTTGAACATCGGGCACGGGGTACCTCTGGGGCCAACGTCCTGACTTTC	CSVEHRARGTSGANVLTF
-	TRBV7-3	TRBJ1-6	-	TGTGCCAGCAGCTTAGATGAGTGGTCACCCCTCCACTTT	CASSLDEWSPLHF
-	TRBV19	TRBJ2-7	-	TGTGCCAGTAGTATAGCGGACGAGCAGTACTTC	CASSIADEQYF
-	TRBV12-5	TRBJ2-7	-	TGTGCTAGTGGTTTGGTCGCAGAAACCTCCTACGAGCAGTACTTC	CASGLVAETSYEQYF
-	TRBV2	TRBJ1-2	-	TGTGCCAGCAGTGACGGGCCGAGGGAGCATGGCTACACCTTC	CASSDGPREHGYTF
-	TRBV10-2	TRBJ1-1	-	TGCGCCAGCAGTGATTTTTACCGGACTGAAGCTTTCTTT	CASSDFYRTEAFF
-	TRBV7-2	TRBJ2-7	-	TGTGCCAGCAGCTTAACCCTCGACAGGCTCAACGAGCAGTACTTC	CASSLTLDRLNEQYF
-	TRBV30	TRBJ1-3	-	TGTGCCTGGTTGTGGGGCCCTGGAAACACCATATATTTT	CAWLWGPGNTIYF
TRBD2	TRBV24-1	TRBJ2-5	-	TGTGCCACCCAGAGGGGTACGGGAGGTGGCGAGACCCAGTACTTC	CATQRGTGGGETQYF
TRBD1	TRBV6-5	TRBJ2-1	-	TGTGCCAGCTCAATGGATCGGGACAGGGTTTATGAGCAGTTCTTC	CASSMDRDRVYEQFF
-	TRBV5-1	TRBJ2-2	once	TGCGCCAGCAGCTTGGCCGGTTCAGCGGCCGGGGAGCTGTTTTTT	CASSLAGSAAGELFF
-	TRBV7-9	TRBJ2-2	-	TGTGCCAGCAGACCAAGACCAGGGACCGGGGAGCTGTTTTTT	CASRPRPGTGELFF
-	TRBV5-1	TRBJ2-2	once	TGCGCCAGCAGCTTCGACGGACTGGACGGGGAGCTGTTTTTT	CASSFDGLDGELFF
TRBD1	TRBV30	TRBJ2-2	-	TGTGCCTGGAGTGGACAGGGGGCATGGACCGGGGAGCTGTTTTTT	CAWSGQGAWTGELFF